This T cell receptor beta chain was profiled in a study of shared clonotypes between healthy human individuals. Overall study findings and caveats: It was the non-shared clonotypes that had lower generation probabilities than clonotypes shared by all four donors. What naive subsets generally showed was a larger estimated richness than memory subsets showed.

Adult donors, all healthy and HIV-negative, had no recent acute infections or vaccinations. Clones were sequenced by immunoSEQ multiplex PCR, and TCRdb holds only the in-frame ones, with some missing. This table holds about 690,000 clones, about 90% found once. Germline lookup yields CDR1 MDHEN and CDR2 SYDVKM. The CDR3 covers 14 residues. With 2 bases removed from V and 2 bases from J, the gap between germline ends came to 7 bases. As regards this clone: Its cognate antigen is unknown.

Sequencing was carried out using memory CD8+ T cells from PBMCs. Specified subset: CD45RO+ cells pooled with CCR7-negative TemRA cells. This sequence originates from a young man in good health. Some clones in this sample may be carry-over from other donors' samples. This chain links TRBV28 with TRBJ2-1; D gene uncertain. CDR3: CASSLLLAYNEQFF. CDR3 coding DNA: TGTGCCAGCAGTTTACTATTAGCCTACAATGAGCAGTTCTTC.